These 16 T cell receptor beta chains were all obtained from the same sample, sequenced in a study of tumor and adjacent non-tumor tissue in lung cancer. A modified ARM-PCR protocol with three rounds of nested PCR amplified TCRbeta. TCRdb processed the multiplex PCR reads anew with MiXCR; each CDR3 protein has one entry. In the table there are 65,000 to 90,000 distinct CDR3 sequences, 80% to 85% of which are singletons. This sample's RNA came from whole unsorted tissue. Specimen: lung tumor tissue. The receptors come from a woman in her fifties or sixties with non-small cell lung cancer.

Concerning this clonotype itself: It is likely a read error, because the conserved phenylalanine at the end of the CDR3 is missing. J is TRBJ1-2 and V is TRBV10-3; D ambiguous. CDR1 and CDR2 (germline): ENHRY, SYGVKD. This CDR3 has 13 residues. The CDR3 here is CAANQDRNYGYTS. The CDR3 region has the DNA TGTGCCGCCAATCAGGACCGAAACTATGGTTACACCTCA.

This clonotype was found once. This CDR3 is missing its conserved last phenylalanine or tryptophan, likely due to a read error. V and J are TRBV20-1 and TRBJ2-2, with TRBD2 identical over 15 bases. CDR1 and CDR2 (germline): DFQATT, SNEGSKA (reference sequence). This CDR3 region has 17 residues. In DNA, the CDR3 is TGCAGTGCACCGGGACTAGCGGGAGGTCGGGACACAGGGGAGCTGTTTATT. Its protein product is CSAPGLAGGRDTGELFI.

The chain has TRBV29-1 and TRBJ1-2; a possible D gene is TRBD1 (5 bases). In germline, CDR1 is SQVTM, CDR2 ANQGSEA. This CDR3 contains 11 residues. Trimming shortened V by 7 bases and J by 5 bases, and 11 bases separated the two germline ends. The CDR3 coding sequence is TGCAGCGGTCTCCCAGGGTATGGCTACACCTTC. It specifies CSGLPGYGYTF. Filled out from reference TRBV29-1 and TRBJ1-2, the complete variable domain reads SAVISQKPSRDICQRGTSLTIQCQVDSQVTMMFWYRQQPGQSLTLIATANQGSEATYESGFVIDKFPISRPNLTFSTLTVSNMSPEDSSIYLCSGLPGYGYTFGSGTRLTVV.

In the case of this clonotype: The germline gene is not matched at one end of the junction; a read error may be the cause. The chain couples TRBV6-1 to TRBJ1-5, with unresolved D. Germline V gives CDR1 MNHNS, CDR2 SASEGT. This CDR3 has 12 residues. The CDR3 DNA follows: TGTGCTAGCAGTAATAGCAATCAGCCCCAGCTTTTT. It codes for CASSNSNQPQLF.

The V call is TRBV20-1, the J call TRBJ2-7; 7 bases match TRBD2. Germline V gene sequence: CDR1 DFQATT, CDR2 SNEGSKA (reference sequence). This CDR3 is built from 15 residues. With V trimmed by 5 bases and J by 4 bases, 14 bases remained unmatched. Here the CDR3 DNA reads TGCAGTGCTTTCTCTAATTGCGGGAGATCATACGAGCAGTACTTC. Translating it yields CSAFSNCGRSYEQYF.

This clonotype came up once. One junction end does not reproduce the germline sequence, and a read error may be involved. V usage is TRBV5-5 and J usage is TRBJ2-5; D gene ambiguous. The CDR3 is made up of 14 amino acids. Germline CDR1 SGHKS, CDR2 YYEKEE (reference sequence). The chain's CDR3 is CASNLLALQEIQYF. CDR3 DNA sequence: TGTGCCAGCAACTTGTTGGCTCTTCAAGAGATCCAGTACTTC.

The chain carries TRBV6-1 and TRBJ2-1, with 8 bases lining up with TRBD2. The CDR3 runs 17 residues. The germline V gene encodes CDR1 MNHNS and CDR2 SASEGT. Trimming removed 0 bases from V and 15 bases from J; junction bases left unmatched: 19. The CDR3 nucleotides are TGTGCCAGCAGTGAAGCCCAACCGGGACTAGTGGGAGGGAGGATGTTCTTC. Protein sequence: CASSEAQPGLVGGRMFF.

A note on this clonotype: A junction end diverges from the germline sequence, so it may reflect a read error. The chain carries TRBV11-2 and TRBJ2-2, with D uncertain. Germline V gives CDR1 SGHAT, CDR2 FQNNGV. The CDR3 length is 14 residues. The CDR3 DNA follows: TGTGCCGGCAGTTTCAACGTTGATACTGGGAAGCTGTTTTTT. It codes for CAGSFNVDTGKLFF.

In its sample, this clonotype is medium-sized (0.01 to 0.1%). The chain uses TRBV5-4 and TRBJ2-1; weak D call: TRBD2 (5 bases). CDR1 is SGHNT and CDR2 is YYREEE in the germline V gene (reference sequence). This CDR3 region has 15 residues. With 1 base removed from V and 3 bases from J, the gap between germline ends came to 11 bases. The CDR3 protein is CASSLYSADYNEQFF. The CDR3 DNA reads as TGTGCCAGCAGCTTGTATAGCGCTGACTACAATGAGCAGTTCTTC.

To note about this clonotype: Likely a read error: the CDR3 ends without its conserved phenylalanine or tryptophan. The chain couples TRBV11-3 to TRBJ2-1; no clear D gene. The length of the CDR3 is 13 residues. CDR1 is SGHNT, CDR2 YENEEA, per germline. In DNA form, the CDR3 reads TGTGTCAGCAGCTTAGGCCCCGGCAATGGGCAGTTCTTA. This sequence encodes CVSSLGPGNGQFL.

On this clonotype: An end of the junction differs from the germline gene, which may be a read error. The V call is TRBV29-1, the J call TRBJ2-3; D remains ambiguous. The CDR3 extends over 15 amino acids. Germline CDR1 and CDR2: SQVTM and ANQGSEA. In DNA, the CDR3 is TGCAGCATTGAGCCTGGCGAGAGTGGCACAGATACGCAGTATTTT. As protein: CSIEPGESGTDTQYF.

The chain employs TRBV12-3 or TRBV12-4 and TRBJ2-1, with D perhaps TRBD1 (6 bases). This CDR3 region has 14 residues. Deletions cut 2 bases from V and 12 bases from J, with 17 bases between. The CDR3 DNA reads as TGTGCCAGCAGTTTACGGCAGGGGCCAGGTGCGCAGTTCTTC. It specifies CASSLRQGPGAQFF.

This clonotype was seen only once. Relative to the germline gene, one junction end is altered; a read error may explain this. The CDR3 protein is CSAREPSGAGEKLFF. The CDR3 nucleotides are TGTAGTGCTAGAGAACCGTCGGGAGCGGGGGAAAAACTGTTTTTT. The chain recombines TRBV20-1 with TRBJ1-4; D is unclear. The CDR3 covers 15 residues. Germline V gene sequence: CDR1 DFQATT, CDR2 SNEGSKA (reference sequence).

Remarks on this clonotype: An end of the junction does not agree with germline; a read error may underlie this. CDR3 sequence (DNA): TGTGCCAGTGGCCAAGTCTTCGGCAGGGAAGAGACTCAGTACTTC. Translated: CASGQVFGREETQYF. This sequence joins TRBV4-2 and TRBJ2-5; D is perhaps TRBD1 (5 bases). In germline, CDR1 is LGHNA, CDR2 YNFKEQ. This CDR3 has 15 residues.

As for this clonotype: The junction departs from germline at one end; a sequencing error may be responsible. This chain uses TRBV11-1 with TRBJ1-1; D perhaps matches TRBD1 (6 bases). Germline V gene data show CDR1 as SGHAT and CDR2 as FQDESV (reference sequence). The CDR3 extends over 13 amino acids. The chain's CDR3 is CTSTKTGNTEAFF. CDR3 in DNA: TGTACCAGCACCAAGACAGGGAACACTGAAGCTTTCTTT.

A remark on this clonotype: A much bigger clone sits one base away, suggesting this may be a read error. The chain has TRBV11-2 and TRBJ2-3; 8 nucleotides agree with TRBD2. The V gene end was trimmed by 5 bases and the J gene end by 8 bases; junction bases not matched to a gene: 18. CDR3 length equals 17 residues. Germline CDR1 SGHAT, CDR2 FQNNGV. The CDR3 DNA follows: TGTGCCAGCAGCATGGACCCGGGACCAGCGGGAGCAGGTACGCAGTATTTT. As protein: CASSMDPGPAGAGTQYF.